The next 24 T cell receptor beta chains were all read from a single sample in a study of shared clonotypes between healthy human individuals. TCRdb's table, derived via immunoSEQ multiplex PCR, lists solely in-frame clones and lacks some. The table lists approximately 500,000 clones, 90% to 96% of them singletons. Sequencing was performed on naive CD4+ T cells sorted from blood. Specified subset: CD45RA+ positively selected. The receptor source for this set is a woman aged 25 to 39 in good health.

The V gene is TRBV7-9, the J gene TRBJ1-1; tentatively, D is TRBD1 (5 bases). This CDR3 is 14 amino acids long. V lost 5 bases to trimming and J lost 12 bases, with 22 bases between them. The germline CDR1 and CDR2 sequences are SEHNR and FQNEAQ (reference sequence). CDR3 DNA sequence: TGTGCCAGCAGCCCATCGTCATGGGGGGGTCGGTCTTTCTTT. This sequence encodes CASSPSSWGGRSFF.

This chain links TRBV5-4 with TRBJ2-4, with 8 bases identical to TRBD2. This CDR3 has 15 residues. The V segment lost 3 bases and the J segment 1 base; nucleotides outside the gene matches: 3. Germline V lookup: CDR1 SGHNT, CDR2 YYREEE (reference sequence). CDR3 in DNA: TGTGCCAGCAGCTCGGGGGGGGCGGCCAAAAACATTCAGTACTTC. Translation: CASSSGGAAKNIQYF.

The rearrangement links TRBV7-9 to TRBJ2-5; D not certain. The V and J ends lost 4 bases and 2 bases respectively, with 8 bases between them. Germline lookup yields CDR1 SEHNR and CDR2 FQNEAQ (reference sequence). This CDR3 comprises 13 residues. DNA for the CDR3: TGTGCCAGCAGCTCCGGAGTGCAAGAGACCCAGTACTTC. It specifies CASSSGVQETQYF.

The chain carries TRBV15 and TRBJ1-2, with TRBD1 matching 11 bases. Looked up from germline, CDR1 is LNHNV and CDR2 is YYDKDF (reference sequence). V shed 1 base, J shed 0 bases, and the junction held 4 bases outside the gene matches. The CDR3 runs 17 residues. The CDR3: CATSRGTGGSANYGYTF. CDR3 nucleotide sequence: TGTGCCACCAGCAGAGGGACAGGGGGCTCAGCTAACTATGGCTACACCTTC. Looking up the rest from reference TRBV15 and TRBJ1-2 gives the full variable domain: DAMVIQNPRYQVTQFGKPVTLSCSQTLNHNVMYWYQQKSSQAPKLLFHYYDKDFNNEADTPDNFQSRRPNTSFCFLDIRSPGLGDTAMYLCATSRGTGGSANYGYTFGSGTRLTVV.

The chain carries TRBV25-1 and TRBJ1-4; D is unclear. CDR1 MGHDK and CDR2 SYGVNS come from the germline V gene. The CDR3 extends over 17 amino acids. The germline V and J ends were trimmed by 3 bases and 6 bases, with 20 bases remaining between them. CDR3 DNA: TGTGCCAGCAGTGAGGGTCGGCCAAATCCTGAACATGAAAAACTGTTTTTT. It is translated as CASSEGRPNPEHEKLFF.

V is TRBV5-8 and J is TRBJ1-5; no firm D call. The germline CDR1 and CDR2 sequences are SGHTS and YDEGEE. This CDR3 has 15 amino acids. V lost 3 bases to trimming and J lost 1 base, with 11 bases between them. CDR3 sequence reads: CASSYGTRSNQPQHF. Here the CDR3 DNA reads TGTGCCAGCAGCTACGGAACCAGGAGCAATCAGCCCCAGCATTTT.

The chain couples TRBV19 to TRBJ1-2; the match to TRBD1 covers 7 bases. V lost 10 bases and J lost 4; bases outside the gene matches: 3. Germline V gene sequence: CDR1 LNHDA, CDR2 SQIVND (reference sequence). This CDR3 has 11 amino acids. The CDR3 reads CATRQGYGYTF. DNA for the CDR3: TGTGCCACAAGACAGGGCTATGGCTACACCTTC. The full variable domain, in which reference TRBV19 and TRBJ1-2 provide the parts outside the CDR3, is DGGITQSPKYLFRKEGQNVTLSCEQNLNHDAMYWYRQDPGQGLRLIYYSQIVNDFQKGDIAEGYSVSREKKESFPLTVTSAQKNPTAFYLCATRQGYGYTFGSGTRLTVV.

CDR3 loop: CASSLIDLRDSNNEQFF. DNA for the CDR3: TGTGCCAGCAGTTTAATCGACCTCCGGGACAGCAACAATGAGCAGTTCTTC. The chain recombines TRBV27 with TRBJ2-1, with TRBD1 matching over 7 bases. CDR3 length: 17 residues. Germline values: CDR1 MNHEY, CDR2 SMNVEV (reference sequence). V lost 2 bases to trimming and J lost 5 bases; unmatched junction nucleotides: 12.

The chain joins TRBV11-2 to TRBJ2-2; D is uncertain. The CDR3 is made up of 16 amino acids. The ends were cut back, 1 base at V and 5 bases at J, with 14 bases in the middle. Germline values: CDR1 SGHAT, CDR2 FQNNGV. The DNA of the CDR3 is TGTGCCAGCAGCTTAGTTTTGGCGCCATCAACCGGGGAGCTGTTTTTT. This codes for CASSLVLAPSTGELFF.

The rearrangement links TRBV27 to TRBJ2-7; D might be TRBD2 (5 bases). Trimming took off 2 bases at V and 4 bases at J, with 15 bases between the two ends. The germline V gene encodes CDR1 MNHEY and CDR2 SMNVEV (reference sequence). The CDR3 sequence is 15 residues long. The CDR3 DNA is TGTGCCAGCAGTTTACAGCGGAGTGGTGCTTACGAGCAGTACTTC. This gives the protein CASSLQRSGAYEQYF.

The chain recombines TRBV19 with TRBJ1-4, with D unclear. With 5 bases removed from V and 4 bases from J, the gap between germline ends came to 14 bases. CDR3 length: 15 amino acids. Germline V gene sequence: CDR1 LNHDA, CDR2 SQIVND (reference sequence). The CDR3 loop is CASSPRREFNEKLFF. The CDR3 DNA follows: TGTGCCAGTAGTCCGCGACGGGAGTTTAATGAAAAACTGTTTTTT.

The chain couples TRBV19 to TRBJ2-1; TRBD2 aligns across 8 bases. Trimming at V came to 8 bases and at J to 5 bases, leaving 11 bases not matched to a gene. The length of the CDR3 is 15 residues. CDR1 and CDR2 from the germline V gene are LNHDA and SQIVND (reference sequence). CDR3 loop: CASGLGLAVNNEQFF. In DNA form, the CDR3 reads TGTGCCAGTGGTCTAGGACTAGCCGTTAACAATGAGCAGTTCTTC.

The V call is TRBV7-3, the J call TRBJ2-5; 8 nucleotides match TRBD2. V lost 3 bases to trimming and J lost 7 bases; unmatched junction nucleotides: 7. The CDR3 loop spans 14 amino acids. CDR1 and CDR2 from the germline V gene are SGHTA and FQGTGA. The CDR3 DNA follows: TGTGCCAGCAGCTTTAGCGGGACCCAGGGGACCCAGTACTTC. Translated: CASSFSGTQGTQYF.

The V and J genes are TRBV5-1 and TRBJ2-2, with 7 bases matching TRBD1. CDR1 and CDR2 from the germline V gene are SGHRS and YFSETQ. This CDR3 region has 14 residues. Trimming cost V 4 bases and J 3 bases; bases outside gene matches: 3. The CDR3 region is CASSPGTDTGELFF. Here the CDR3 DNA reads TGCGCCAGCAGCCCCGGGACAGACACCGGGGAGCTGTTTTTT.

The V call is TRBV6-1, the J call TRBJ2-1; D gene unclear. Per the germline V gene, CDR1 is MNHNS and CDR2 is SASEGT. V was cut by 5 bases and J by 0 bases, with 8 bases left in between. This CDR3 spans 14 amino acids. The CDR3, as DNA: TGTGCCAGCAGTCGACTCTACTCCTACAATGAGCAGTTCTTC. This encodes CASSRLYSYNEQFF.

This chain connects TRBV20-1 to TRBJ2-1; 7 bases line up with TRBD2. The CDR3 consists of 11 residues. The trim removed 7 bases at V and 9 bases at J, leaving 6 bases unmatched. The germline V gene has CDR1 DFQATT and CDR2 SNEGSKA (reference sequence). CDR3 sequence: CSVNGRTEQFF. The CDR3 nucleotides read TGCAGTGTCAACGGGAGGACTGAGCAGTTCTTC.

The rearrangement uses TRBV5-4 and TRBJ2-7, with D possibly being TRBD2 (5 bases). The CDR3 is 14 residues long. CDR1 and CDR2 (germline): SGHNT, YYREEE (reference sequence). V gave up 0 bases and J gave up 4 bases, with 11 bases separating them. CDR3 DNA sequence: TGTGCCAGCAGCTTGGAGAGGGCCGGTTACGAGCAGTACTTC. This codes for CASSLERAGYEQYF.

The chain uses TRBV7-9 and TRBJ2-7, with D perhaps assigned TRBD1 or TRBD2 (5 bases each). V lost 6 bases to trimming and J lost 2 bases, with 17 bases between them. CDR1 is SEHNR and CDR2 is FQNEAQ in the germline V gene (reference sequence). The CDR3 covers 15 residues. CDR3 sequence (DNA): TGTGCCAGCAGTGAATTAGGAGGACAAACCTACGAGCAGTACTTC. This codes for CASSELGGQTYEQYF. Full variable domain (outside the CDR3, taken from reference TRBV7-9 and TRBJ2-7): DTGVSQNPRHKITKRGQNVTFRCDPISEHNRLYWYRQTLGQGPEFLTYFQNEAQLEKSRLLSDRFSAERPKGSFSTLEIQRTEQGDSAMYLCASSELGGQTYEQYFGPGTRLTVT.

This clone is a singleton in its sample. This sequence joins TRBV7-6 and TRBJ2-1; D ambiguous. The V and J ends lost 0 bases and 8 bases respectively, with 5 bases between them. Germline loops: CDR1 SGHVS, CDR2 FNYEAQ. This CDR3 is 12 amino acids long. As DNA, the CDR3 is TGTGCCAGCAGCTTAGCCCGTCATGAGCAGTTCTTC. This codes for CASSLARHEQFF.

This rearrangement joins TRBV7-2 to TRBJ2-3, with D possibly being TRBD1 (6 bases). The CDR3 sequence is 13 residues long. With 8 bases removed from V and 0 bases from J, the gap between germline ends came to 9 bases. Germline assignment: CDR1 SGHTA and CDR2 FQGNSA. CDR3 amino acids: CASGRGSTDTQYF. The CDR3 bases are TGTGCCAGCGGCAGGGGAAGCACAGATACGCAGTATTTT.

This chain connects TRBV28 to TRBJ2-7; 8 positions match TRBD1. The J segment lost 4 bases and the V segment lost 5 bases, leaving 16 bases of the junction unmatched. Germline V gene data show CDR1 as MDHEN and CDR2 as SYDVKM. The CDR3 length is 17 residues. The CDR3 DNA reads TGTGCCAGCAGTATAAACCTAGGAGGACAGGGTGGTTACGAGCAGTACTTC. Encoded protein: CASSINLGGQGGYEQYF.

The chain couples TRBV11-3 to TRBJ1-1; no definite D call. Germline CDR1 and CDR2: SGHNT and YENEEA. This CDR3 has 13 amino acids. Trimming took 5 bases from V and 5 from J, leaving 12 bases between them. CDR3 coding DNA: TGTGCCAGCAGCCGCCGAGCTGGGACTGAAGCTTTCTTT. Translating it yields CASSRRAGTEAFF.

The chain combines TRBV7-2 with TRBJ1-1; TRBD1 aligns across 7 bases. V lost 5 bases to trimming and J lost 4 bases; unmatched junction nucleotides: 7. Germline V lookup: CDR1 SGHTA, CDR2 FQGNSA. CDR3 length equals 14 residues. The CDR3 sequence: CASSPRGGSTEAFF. The CDR3 DNA sequence: TGTGCCAGCAGCCCCAGGGGGGGAAGCACTGAAGCTTTCTTT.

This rearrangement joins TRBV28 to TRBJ2-7; unclear D gene. V gave up 5 bases and J gave up 4 bases, with 18 bases separating them. The CDR3 covers 15 residues. Germline V gene sequence: CDR1 MDHEN, CDR2 SYDVKM. CDR3 residues: CASSPLGGFGYEQYF. DNA of the CDR3: TGTGCCAGCAGTCCCCTCGGTGGCTTTGGATACGAGCAGTACTTC.